In its sample, the clone carrying this TCR beta chain was seen many times. CDR1 is DFQATT and CDR2 is SNEGSKA in the germline V gene (reference sequence). The V and J ends lost 1 base and 0 bases respectively, with 22 bases between them. The length of the CDR3 is 19 residues. These data come from a study of T-cell reconstitution after alpha-beta-depleted transplantation in children. This sample's TCRbeta library carried unique molecular identifier barcodes. TCRdb passed the PCR reads through MiXCR, listing each CDR3 protein once. The sample shows 230,000 or so distinct CDR3 sequences, 12% of them seen only once.

This clonotype was obtained from a human donor who donated a stem cell graft to a child with acute lymphoblastic leukemia. Here the sequenced sample was PBMCs from the stem cell graft donor, taken from the stem cell graft. This chain joins TRBV20-1 and TRBJ1-3, with D tentatively TRBD1 (5 bases). CDR3 bases: TGCAGTGCTAGAGGTCGGCCATTTGAGGGGCCTTCCTCTGGAAACACCATATATTTT. It encodes CSARGRPFEGPSSGNTIYF.